This is a list of T cell receptor beta chains from one sample in a study of radiation and T cells in renal cell carcinoma. TCRdb keeps only in-frame clones here, not all; method: immunoSEQ multiplex PCR. The sample lists about 150,000 clones, 88% occurring once. The specimen was blood, collected from a patient whose treatment included radiotherapy and nephrectomy. All receptors derive from a woman aged 70 to 79 with renal cell carcinoma. Both conserved end residues are part of each CDR3. A D gene is named only where the DNA matches it firmly. Clone size appears in some rows only: once, few, many, or a class for an expanded clone.

d_call j_call clone_size v_call cdr3_nt cdr3_aa
TRBD2 TRBJ2-3 NA TRBV6-5 TGTGCCAGCAGTTACGGGGTAGCGGGGGCCACAGATACGCAGTATTTT CASSYGVAGATDTQYF
NA TRBJ1-1 NA TRBV6-5 TGTGCCAGCAGTTACCGGGGTAAGAGCACTGAAGCTTTCTTT CASSYRGKSTEAFF
TRBD2 TRBJ2-1 NA TRBV5-1 TGCGCCAGCAGCCCGATACTAGCGGACAATGAGCAGTTCTTC CASSPILADNEQFF
NA TRBJ1-2 NA TRBV5-4 TGTGCCAGCAGCGGTTCCGGGAGGAACTATGGCTACACCTTC CASSGSGRNYGYTF
NA TRBJ2-1 NA TRBV9 TGTGCCAGCAGTAAAACTTTAGGCGATGAGCAGTTCTTC CASSKTLGDEQFF
NA TRBJ2-2 NA TRBV5-1 TGCGCCAGCAGCTTGGACAGGGTAACCGGGGAGCTGTTTTTT CASSLDRVTGELFF
TRBD1 TRBJ1-2 NA TRBV30 TGTGCCTGGAATCACCCGGGACAGCCCCATGGCTACACCTTC CAWNHPGQPHGYTF
NA TRBJ1-6 few TRBV10-3 TGTGCCATCAGTGAGTCCACTGGACCCCTCCACTTT CAISESTGPLHF
TRBD2 TRBJ2-3 NA TRBV30 TGTGCCTGGCCACTAGCGGGGGGCACAGATACGCAGTATTTT CAWPLAGGTDTQYF
TRBD1 TRBJ2-3 NA TRBV18 TGTGCCAGCTCACCAACGGTTAGAGGGGGCGGCACAGATACGCAGTATTTT CASSPTVRGGGTDTQYF
NA TRBJ2-5 NA TRBV6-5 TGTGCCAGCAGCCAAGTCTGGGGAGAGACCCAGTACTTC CASSQVWGETQYF
NA TRBJ2-7 NA TRBV5-6 TGTGCCAGCAGCTTGAGGCGGTCCGCGAGCTCCTACGAGCAGTACTTC CASSLRRSASSYEQYF
NA TRBJ1-5 NA TRBV6-1 TGTGCCAGCAGTGGGAGGGGCTCTCAGCCCCAGCATTTT CASSGRGSQPQHF
TRBD2 TRBJ2-5 once TRBV30 TGTGCCTGGAAAACGGGGGGAGGAGAGACCCAGTACTTC CAWKTGGGETQYF
TRBD1 TRBJ1-1 NA TRBV6-1 TGTGCCAGCAGTCTACGACAGGGGGCGGCTGAAGCTTTCTTT CASSLRQGAAEAFF
NA TRBJ2-1 NA TRBV7-3 TGTGCCAGCAGTCCTACAGGGAATGAGCAGTTCTTC CASSPTGNEQFF
TRBD2 TRBJ2-1 NA TRBV5-5 TGTGCCAGCACCCCAACCGGGACTATCAGCAATGAGCAGTTCTTC CASTPTGTISNEQFF
NA TRBJ1-1 few TRBV30 TGTGCCTGGAGACGGGGGTGGACTGAAGCTTTCTTT CAWRRGWTEAFF
TRBD2 TRBJ2-3 NA TRBV4-1 TGCGCCAGCAGCCAATTGGGACTAAGCACAGATACGCAGTATTTT CASSQLGLSTDTQYF
TRBD1 TRBJ2-7 NA TRBV11-3 TGTGCCAGCAGCCGGACAGGGGTTTCCTACGAGCAGTACTTC CASSRTGVSYEQYF
TRBD2 TRBJ2-5 NA TRBV28 TGTGCCAGCAGACATAGCGGGGGGGAGCAGACCCAGTACTTC CASRHSGGEQTQYF
TRBD2 TRBJ2-4 NA TRBV14 TGTGCCAGCAGCCAAGATTTCCTTGGGGGGAGGGACATTCAGTACTTC CASSQDFLGGRDIQYF
NA TRBJ1-2 NA TRBV20-1 TGCAGTGCTAGATCCCAAAAGAACACAGACTTC CSARSQKNTDF
NA TRBJ2-3 NA TRBV4-3 TGCGCCAGCAGCCAAGATCCGGGGGTGGGCACAGATACGCAGTATTTT CASSQDPGVGTDTQYF
NA TRBJ1-6 once TRBV4-3 TGCGCCAGCAGCCAAGATGGCAGTAATTCACCCCTCCACTTT CASSQDGSNSPLHF
NA TRBJ1-5 few TRBV30 TGTGCCTGGAGTGTACCGGGGACTCTCAATCAGCCCCAGCATTTT CAWSVPGTLNQPQHF
NA TRBJ2-7 NA TRBV6-6 TGTGCCAGCAGTTACTCTGCCCAGGGGGGTTACGAGCAGTACTTC CASSYSAQGGYEQYF
NA TRBJ2-5 NA TRBV5-4 TGTGCCAGCAGCTTGGGAGCGGATCAAGAGACCCAGTACTTC CASSLGADQETQYF
NA TRBJ1-2 NA TRBV25-1 TGTGCCAGCAGTGAATCTGGTGGGACACCTTCTAACTATGGCTACACCTTC CASSESGGTPSNYGYTF
NA TRBJ1-5 once TRBV7-9 TGTGCCAGCAGCTCCGCAGGGAGGGCTCAGCCCCAGCATTTT CASSSAGRAQPQHF
NA TRBJ1-1 NA TRBV27 TGTGCCAGCAGTTTCCGGGACACTGAAGCTTTCTTT CASSFRDTEAFF
TRBD1 TRBJ1-2 NA TRBV5-6 TGTGCCAGCAGCTTTACCCCGGGACAGAACTATGGCTACACCTTC CASSFTPGQNYGYTF